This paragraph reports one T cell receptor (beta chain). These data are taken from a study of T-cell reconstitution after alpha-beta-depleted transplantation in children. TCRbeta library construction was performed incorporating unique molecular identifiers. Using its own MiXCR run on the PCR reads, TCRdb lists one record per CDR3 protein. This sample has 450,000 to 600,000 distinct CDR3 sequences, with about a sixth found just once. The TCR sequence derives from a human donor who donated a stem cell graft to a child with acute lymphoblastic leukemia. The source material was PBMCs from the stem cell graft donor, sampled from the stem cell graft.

The DNA of the CDR3 is TGTGCCAGCTCACCACGACAGGGGGATTTTGGCGAGCAGTACTTC. It codes for CASSPRQGDFGEQYF. V gene TRBV18 combines with J gene TRBJ2-7; 9 bases map to TRBD1. The germline V gene encodes CDR1 KGHSH and CDR2 LQKENI. V shed 1 base and J 6 bases; nucleotides not matched to a gene: 7. CDR3 length: 15 amino acids. Based on the CDR3 plus reference TRBV18 and TRBJ2-7, the full variable domain is NAGVMQNPRHLVRRRGQEARLRCSPMKGHSHVYWYRQLPEEGLKFMVYLQKENIIDESGMPKERFSAEFPKEGPSILRIQQVVRGDSAAYFCASSPRQGDFGEQYFGPGTRLTVT.